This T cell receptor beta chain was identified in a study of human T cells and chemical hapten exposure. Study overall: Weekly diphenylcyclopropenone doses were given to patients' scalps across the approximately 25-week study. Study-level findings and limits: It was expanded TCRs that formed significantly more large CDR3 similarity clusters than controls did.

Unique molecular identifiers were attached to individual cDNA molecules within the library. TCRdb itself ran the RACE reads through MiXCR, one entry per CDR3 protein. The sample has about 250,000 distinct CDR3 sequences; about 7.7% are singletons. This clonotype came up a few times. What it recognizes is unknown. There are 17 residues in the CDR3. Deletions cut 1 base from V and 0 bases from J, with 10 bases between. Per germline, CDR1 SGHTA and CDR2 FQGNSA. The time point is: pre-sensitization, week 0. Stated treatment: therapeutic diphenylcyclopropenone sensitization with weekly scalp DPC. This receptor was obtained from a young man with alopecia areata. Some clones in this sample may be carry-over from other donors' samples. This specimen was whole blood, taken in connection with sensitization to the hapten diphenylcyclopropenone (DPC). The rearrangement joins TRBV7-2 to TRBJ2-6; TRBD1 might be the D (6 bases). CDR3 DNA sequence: TGTGCCAGCAGCTTAGACAGGGCGCTCTCTGGGGCCAACGTCCTGACTTTC. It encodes CASSLDRALSGANVLTF. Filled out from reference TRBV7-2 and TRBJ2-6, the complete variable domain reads GAGVSQSPSNKVTEKGKDVELRCDPISGHTALYWYRQSLGQGLEFLIYFQGNSAPDKSGLPSDRFSAERTGGSVSTLTIQRTQQEDSAVYLCASSLDRALSGANVLTFGAGSRLTVL.